What follows are 17 T cell receptor beta chains derived from one specimen sequenced in a study of shared clonotypes between healthy human individuals. TCRdb's copy holds only in-frame clones and misses some; the assay was immunoSEQ multiplex PCR. The data contain about 1 million clones, roughly 75% of them singletons. Sequenced material: memory CD4+ T cells sorted from blood. Subset meaning: CD45RA-negative fraction. The receptors here all came from a man aged 18 to 29 in good health.

This clone has more than one count but fewer than ten. V is TRBV5-1 and J is TRBJ2-5, with TRBD1 identical over 7 bases. The trim removed 5 bases at V and 3 bases at J, leaving 1 base unmatched. Germline V gene sequence: CDR1 SGHRS, CDR2 YFSETQ. This CDR3 region has 12 residues. Here the CDR3 reads CASRTGEETQYF. The CDR3 DNA follows: TGCGCCAGCAGAACAGGGGAAGAGACCCAGTACTTC.

In DNA, the CDR3 is TGTGCCAGCAGCTTAGACGGAGCCAACTATGGCTACACCTTC. Protein product: CASSLDGANYGYTF. The J gene is TRBJ1-2, the V gene TRBV7-8; no reliable D call. The CDR3 is made up of 14 amino acids. V was cut by 1 base and J by 2 bases, with 8 bases left in between. In germline, CDR1 is SGHVS, CDR2 FQNEAQ.

This clone was recorded only once. The rearrangement joins TRBV7-2 to TRBJ1-5; 9 bases are shared with TRBD1. Per germline, CDR1 SGHTA and CDR2 FQGNSA. V lost 5 bases and J lost 4; bases outside the gene matches: 9. The CDR3 length is 16 residues. The CDR3 loop reads CASSPRTGVQNQPQHF. DNA of the CDR3: TGTGCCAGCAGCCCCCGGACAGGGGTTCAAAATCAGCCCCAGCATTTT.

The J gene is TRBJ1-3, the V gene TRBV14; the D is unclear. CDR1 SGHDN and CDR2 FVKESK come from the germline V gene. The CDR3 is made up of 15 amino acids. Trimming shortened V by 4 bases and J by 0 bases, and 10 bases separated the two germline ends. The DNA of the CDR3 is TGTGCCAGCAGCCCTTTCAAGGCCTCTGGAAACACCATATATTTT. This encodes CASSPFKASGNTIYF.

The rearrangement joins TRBV4-3 to TRBJ2-5; tentative D call: TRBD2 (6 bases). The assigned J gene may be wrong: the sequence end matches TRBJ2-7 better. The CDR3 runs 15 residues. Germline V CDR1 and CDR2: LGHNA, YSLEER. CDR3 residues: CASSQKIGSTYEQYF. The CDR3 coding sequence is TGCGCCAGCAGCCAAAAAATCGGGAGTACGTACGAGCAGTACTTC.

This clone was observed once. V gene TRBV10-1 combines with J gene TRBJ2-7; unclear D gene. Germline V gene data show CDR1 as WNHNN and CDR2 as SYGVQD (reference sequence). The CDR3 contains 17 residues. The V end was cut by 3 bases, the J end by 5 bases, with 23 bases between. The CDR3 coding sequence is TGCGCCAGCAGTGAAACTCCCCGCCGGCCCCCCTTCCACGAGCAGTACTTC. This encodes CASSETPRRPPFHEQYF.

J is TRBJ1-2 and V is TRBV6-6; 7 bases map to TRBD1. Germline V gene lookup returns CDR1 MNHNY and CDR2 SVGAGI (reference sequence). V was pared by 2 bases and J by 5 bases, with 5 bases of the junction left unmatched. CDR3 length equals 14 residues. The CDR3 protein is CASSYDREGYGYTF. Here the CDR3 DNA reads TGTGCCAGCAGTTACGACAGGGAGGGATATGGCTACACCTTC.

Concerning this clone: A read error may explain this, as a much larger clone is one base away. The sample holds other DNA sequences that translate to the same CDR3. The chain carries TRBV5-1 and TRBJ1-6; D remains ambiguous. The CDR3 is 14 amino acids. Per the germline V gene, CDR1 is SGHRS and CDR2 is YFSETQ. The CDR3 nucleotides read TGCGCCAGCAGCCTTTGGGGTGATAATTCACCTCTCCACTTT. This gives the protein CASSLWGDNSPLHF.

This clone was picked up a small number of times. V is TRBV5-4 and J is TRBJ1-1, with D perhaps matching TRBD1 (6 bases). The germline V gene has CDR1 SGHNT and CDR2 YYREEE (reference sequence). The CDR3 length is 13 residues. V lost 3 bases to trimming and J lost 6 bases, with 12 bases between them. CDR3 nucleotide sequence: TGTGCCAGCAGCTCGCATGGGGGCGCTGAAGCTTTCTTT. Translated, it gives CASSSHGGAEAFF.

The V gene is TRBV5-1, the J gene TRBJ2-7, with D unresolved. CDR1 and CDR2 (germline): SGHRS, YFSETQ. V lost 4 bases, J lost 3 bases, and 11 bases lay in between. The CDR3 is 13 amino acids. CDR3: CASSVAVFYEQYF. Written as DNA, the CDR3 is TGCGCCAGCAGCGTTGCTGTCTTCTACGAGCAGTACTTC.

In this sample, this clone turned up a few times. The chain carries TRBV5-1 and TRBJ2-5; 10 nucleotides align to TRBD2. Germline V CDR1 and CDR2: SGHRS, YFSETQ. V shed 0 bases and J 0 bases; nucleotides not matched to a gene: 8. The CDR3 spans 18 residues. The CDR3 spells CASSLVLAGVAYQETQYF. The CDR3 region has the DNA TGCGCCAGCAGCTTGGTCCTAGCGGGGGTCGCCTACCAAGAGACCCAGTACTTC.

The chain joins TRBV7-9 to TRBJ2-2; the D gene could be TRBD1 or TRBD2 (5 bases each). This CDR3 spans 16 amino acids. The V gene lost 8 bases and the J gene lost 5 bases, with 21 bases spanning the gap. Germline CDR1 reads SEHNR; CDR2 reads FQNEAQ (reference sequence). The CDR3 loop is CASPSRRPEGTGELFF. The CDR3 DNA is TGTGCCAGCCCATCCCGGCGCCCCGAGGGGACCGGGGAGCTGTTTTTT.

This clone was seen only once. The chain recombines TRBV12-5 with TRBJ2-3, with a tentative D call TRBD2 (5 bases). This CDR3 spans 15 amino acids. V lost 6 bases to trimming and J lost 4 bases, with 17 bases between them. Germline V gives CDR1 LGHNT, CDR2 FRNRAP. The CDR3 loop reads CASGPRDPRSDTQYF. The CDR3 bases are TGTGCTAGTGGACCCCGGGATCCCCGATCAGATACGCAGTATTTT.

This clone came up a few times. This rearrangement joins TRBV30 to TRBJ1-1; 7 bases are a match to TRBD1. With V trimmed by 5 bases and J by 1 base, 1 base remained unmatched. Germline values: CDR1 GTSNPN, CDR2 SVGIG (reference sequence). The CDR3 is 12 residues long. The CDR3 sequence: CAWDRENTEAFF. CDR3 DNA: TGTGCCTGGGACAGGGAGAACACTGAAGCTTTCTTT.

This chain links TRBV25-1 with TRBJ2-5, with D possibly matching TRBD2 (6 bases). This CDR3 is built from 15 residues. V dropped 6 bases and J dropped 5 bases, with 19 bases sitting between them. Germline CDR1 is MGHDK and CDR2 is SYGVNS. This CDR3 is CASSDPRGDGETQYF. Here the CDR3 DNA reads TGTGCCAGCAGCGACCCACGCGGGGACGGGGAGACCCAGTACTTC.

The J gene is TRBJ1-2, the V gene TRBV5-1, with a weak D call TRBD1 (5 bases). This CDR3 has 16 residues. The germline gives CDR1 SGHRS, CDR2 YFSETQ. V dropped 3 bases and J dropped 3 bases, with 18 bases sitting between them. The CDR3 sequence: CASSWGSGVSDYGYTF. In DNA, the CDR3 is TGCGCCAGCAGCTGGGGGTCTGGGGTTAGCGACTATGGCTACACCTTC.

The chain employs TRBV18 and TRBJ1-2; tentative D call: TRBD1 (5 bases). Germline V gives CDR1 KGHSH, CDR2 LQKENI. V dropped 3 bases and J dropped 1 base, with 9 bases sitting between them. CDR3 length: 14 residues. The CDR3 here is CASSPKDNNYGYTF. The DNA of the CDR3 is TGTGCCAGCTCACCCAAGGACAATAACTATGGCTACACCTTC.